The sequence of this T cell receptor (beta chain) was determined in a study of CD8+ T cells in alopecia areata. On this clone itself: Its antigen is currently unknown.

Once RNA had been extracted, it was reverse transcribed into cDNA to act as the sequencing template. The protocol was immunoSEQ multiplex PCR, while the TCRdb copy is restricted to in-frame clones and leaves out a portion. Of under 200,000 clones listed, 50% to 65% are singletons. Study-level points and caveats: Scalp specimens additionally yield sequences from normal skin's resident alphabeta T cells.

The treatment here: oral pan-JAK inhibitor, 5-10 mg twice daily. Germline V lookup: CDR1 KGHSH, CDR2 LQKENI. The CDR3 has 14 residues. Trimming removed 0 bases at V and 4 bases at J, with 9 bases between. The material sequenced was CD4+ T cells sorted from blood, taken at week 24, from a patient treated with tofacitinib. The chain uses TRBV18 and TRBJ1-2; D not certain. This sequence was found in a human donor with alopecia areata. CDR3 amino acids: CASSPPARTYGYTF. The CDR3 DNA reads TGTGCCAGCTCACCACCGGCAAGAACCTATGGCTACACCTTC.